This TCR beta chain was identified in a study of T cell responses to AZD1222 COVID-19 vaccine. Clones were read by immunoSEQ multiplex PCR, and TCRdb kept only the in-frame ones, dropping some. This table has tens of thousands of clones, more than 70% appearing once. V shed 0 bases and J shed 2 bases, with 15 bases lying between them. This CDR3 comprises 16 residues. CDR1 and CDR2 from the germline V gene are SGDLS and YYNGEE. This material consisted of peripheral blood, taken on day 0 of AZD1222 vaccination. The TCR comes from an adult in good health. The J gene is TRBJ2-7, the V gene TRBV9; D is perhaps TRBD2 (6 bases). CDR3 bases: TGTGCCAGCAGCGTAGGACCCCTGGGGGAGGCCTACGAGCAGTACTTC. The encoded protein is CASSVGPLGEAYEQYF.